The rows below give T cell receptor beta chains drawn from one sample of a study of blood T cell repertoires in COVID-19. Sequencing was performed with immunoSEQ multiplex PCR; in TCRdb, only in-frame clones are kept and a portion is missing. The profile shows 70,000 to 80,000 clones, about 90% of them singletons. The source material was peripheral blood. The receptors here all came from a human donor in a cohort sampled during active COVID-19. Each CDR3 is given with its conserved first and last residue. A D gene is named only where the DNA matches it firmly. Some rows mark clone size as missing; the rest say once, few, many or name a class of expanded clone.

cdr3_nt	cdr3_aa	v_call	j_call	d_call	clone_size
TGTGCCAGCAGTGAAATAGCGGGGGGGCCCGGGACCCAGTACTTC	CASSEIAGGPGTQYF	TRBV2	TRBJ2-5	TRBD2	-
TGTGCCAGCAGCCTAGGACTAGCGCAAGAGACCCAGTACTTC	CASSLGLAQETQYF	TRBV5-6	TRBJ2-5	TRBD2	-
TGTGCCAGTAGTGTGGCGGCTGAAGCTTTCTTT	CASSVAAEAFF	TRBV19	TRBJ1-1	-	-
TGCAGTGCTAGTGGGGAGGGCGGGGGGACCAACTCCTACGAGCAGTACTTC	CSASGEGGGTNSYEQYF	TRBV20-1	TRBJ2-7	TRBD2	-
TGTGCCAGCAGTTACTCCAGGGGACAGTCTGCTTATGGCTACACCTTC	CASSYSRGQSAYGYTF	TRBV6-5	TRBJ1-2	TRBD1	-
TGTGCCAGCTCACCCGGACAGGGTAGCGAAAAACTGTTTTTT	CASSPGQGSEKLFF	TRBV18	TRBJ1-4	TRBD1	-
TGTGCCAGCAGCTTCATAGCGGGGGACAAAAACATTCAGTACTTC	CASSFIAGDKNIQYF	TRBV5-6	TRBJ2-4	TRBD2	-
TGTGCCAGCCGACCCCAGGGTATAGGTGGCTACACCTTC	CASRPQGIGGYTF	TRBV7-9	TRBJ1-2	-	-
TGTGCCAGTAGTATATCTAGCGGGGATGGTACAGATACGCAGTATTTT	CASSISSGDGTDTQYF	TRBV19	TRBJ2-3	TRBD2	-
TGCGCCAGCAGCTTGGGGGACATCGGCACTGAAGCTTTCTTT	CASSLGDIGTEAFF	TRBV5-1	TRBJ1-1	-	-
TGTGCCAGCAGCTTCAATCTAGCAGCGCAGTATTTT	CASSFNLAAQYF	TRBV11-2	TRBJ2-3	-	-
TGTGCCACGAGAAGGGGGAGCGACGAGCAGTACTTC	CATRRGSDEQYF	TRBV10-3	TRBJ2-7	-	-
TGCGCCAGCAGCTTTAGGCAGGGGCAGCCCCAGCATTTT	CASSFRQGQPQHF	TRBV5-1	TRBJ1-5	-	-
TGTGCCTGGAGTGCTACAGGGTCTCCCACAGATACGCAGTATTTT	CAWSATGSPTDTQYF	TRBV30	TRBJ2-3	-	-
TGTGCCAGCATCCCGGGGCGGGGGGCCGAATACAATGAGCAGTTCTTC	CASIPGRGAEYNEQFF	TRBV7-2	TRBJ2-1	TRBD2	-
TGTGCCAGCAGCTTAGTGGTCAGGGGGCTTCTCGAGCAGTACTTC	CASSLVVRGLLEQYF	TRBV11-2	TRBJ2-7	TRBD1	-
TGTGCCACCAGTGATTTGTTCAGGTCAGTAAACACCATATATTTT	CATSDLFRSVNTIYF	TRBV24-1	TRBJ1-3	-	-
TGTGCCAGCAGCTACGGAGGATCCCCTTACAGGGGAGATACGCAGTATTTT	CASSYGGSPYRGDTQYF	TRBV7-8	TRBJ2-3	TRBD1	-
TGTGCCAGTAGTAAAGCGACTAGCGGGGGGAAAGGTGAGCAGTTCTTC	CASSKATSGGKGEQFF	TRBV19	TRBJ2-1	TRBD2	few
TGCGCCAGCAGCCAAGGGGGGGGCGTCTATGAAAAACTGTTTTTT	CASSQGGGVYEKLFF	TRBV4-1	TRBJ1-4	-	-
TGCGCCAGCAGCTTAAGACCGGGACAGGGTGGGGAGACCCAGTACTTC	CASSLRPGQGGETQYF	TRBV5-1	TRBJ2-5	TRBD1	-
TGTGCCAGGGACCGAGATCGACTAGCATACGAGCAGTACTTC	CARDRDRLAYEQYF	TRBV21-1	TRBJ2-7	-	-
TGTGCCAGCAGCTTAGAGGTTGTGACTGGAGAAGCTTTCTTT	CASSLEVVTGEAFF	TRBV7-3	TRBJ1-1	-	-
TGTGCCACCGGGCGGGCGGGGAGCAATCAGCCCCAGCATTTT	CATGRAGSNQPQHF	TRBV24-1	TRBJ1-5	-	-
TGTGCCAGCAGTTCCGCCGGACTAGCGGGGGAAAACATTCAGTACTTC	CASSSAGLAGENIQYF	TRBV28	TRBJ2-4	TRBD2	-
TGTGCCTGGACCCCAGGGTTACATAGCAATCAGCCCCAGCATTTT	CAWTPGLHSNQPQHF	TRBV30	TRBJ1-5	-	-
TGTGCCAGAGGACGATCCAACGTCGCGGGGCCCCAGTTCTTC	CARGRSNVAGPQFF	TRBV2	TRBJ2-1	-	-
TGCGCCAGCAGTCATACTAGCGGTAGCTCCTACGAGCAGTACTTC	CASSHTSGSSYEQYF	TRBV10-2	TRBJ2-7	TRBD2	-
TGCAGCGGTGGACAGGGGACAATGGGCTACACCTTC	CSGGQGTMGYTF	TRBV29-1	TRBJ1-2	TRBD1	-
TGTGCCAGCAGTCCTGGGCAGGGAGGAAGGGCAGATACGCAGTATTTT	CASSPGQGGRADTQYF	TRBV2	TRBJ2-3	-	-
TGTGCCAGCTCACCAGGACAGGGGGCAACCGGGGAGCTGTTTTTT	CASSPGQGATGELFF	TRBV18	TRBJ2-2	TRBD1	-
TGTGCCAGCAGCTGGACAGGGGGAGCAGATACGCAGTATTTT	CASSWTGGADTQYF	TRBV5-4	TRBJ2-3	TRBD1	-
TGTGCCACGGGACAGCCGGATAGGGAAGCTTTCTTT	CATGQPDREAFF	TRBV10-3	TRBJ1-1	TRBD1	-
TGTGCCAGCAGCTGCGCGAGGAACTATGGCTACACCTTC	CASSCARNYGYTF	TRBV12-1	TRBJ1-2	-	-
TGTGCCAGCGGCCCGGGACAGGGGGTCGATAGCAATCAGCCCCAGCATTTT	CASGPGQGVDSNQPQHF	TRBV21-1	TRBJ1-5	-	-
TGTGCCAGCAGCCTCAGCGGGGGATGGACAGATACGCAGTATTTT	CASSLSGGWTDTQYF	TRBV11-3	TRBJ2-3	TRBD2	-
TGTGCCAGCTCACTCCAGGGGGATGATGGCTACACCTTC	CASSLQGDDGYTF	TRBV18	TRBJ1-2	TRBD1	-
TGTGCCGGTGGAACAGGGCGGAATTCACCCCTCCACTTT	CAGGTGRNSPLHF	TRBV30	TRBJ1-6	-	-
TGCGCCAGCAGTCAATCGATCTTCGGGGGAAGCACTGAAGCTTTCTTT	CASSQSIFGGSTEAFF	TRBV23-1	TRBJ1-1	-	-
TGTGCCAGCAGTCCCGGGACAGGGTTGTCACCCCTCCACTTT	CASSPGTGLSPLHF	TRBV2	TRBJ1-6	TRBD1	-
TGTGCCAGCAGTGATAAGCGGGGGGGCGATACGCAGTATTTT	CASSDKRGGDTQYF	TRBV2	TRBJ2-3	TRBD2	-
TGTGCCAGCAGCACCCAGGACAGGGAGGGACTTGGCTACACCTTC	CASSTQDREGLGYTF	TRBV9	TRBJ1-2	TRBD1	-
TGCGCCAGCAGCGCCTTGGGGGGGGGCTCCTACGAGCAGTACTTC	CASSALGGGSYEQYF	TRBV5-1	TRBJ2-7	TRBD2	-
TGTGCCAGCAGTGAATTGTATAGCAATCAGCCCCAGCATTTT	CASSELYSNQPQHF	TRBV2	TRBJ1-5	-	-
TGTGCCAGCAGCTCGGAGGGCGCCTACAATGAGCAGTTCTTC	CASSSEGAYNEQFF	TRBV11-2	TRBJ2-1	-	-
TGTGCCATCAGTACCGGGACAGGGAATTTTTTCTATGGCTACACCTTC	CAISTGTGNFFYGYTF	TRBV10-3	TRBJ1-2	TRBD1	few
TGTGCCAGCAGCGACAATCCCAGGGGGCGCGGCACTGAAGCTTTCTTT	CASSDNPRGRGTEAFF	TRBV28	TRBJ1-1	TRBD1	once
TGTGCCACCAGTGATTTCGGGGGGTGTGGTAGTGAAGGTGTTCATTCACCCCTCCACTTT	CATSDFGGCGSEGVHSPLHF	TRBV24-1	TRBJ1-6	-	-
TGTGCCAGCAGTTACTTTGCGACTAGCGGCACAGATACGCAGTATTTT	CASSYFATSGTDTQYF	TRBV6-2/TRBV6-3	TRBJ2-3	TRBD2	-
TGCGCCAGCAGCTTGCTTTTCACAGGAACTAACACCGGGGAGCTGTTTTTT	CASSLLFTGTNTGELFF	TRBV5-1	TRBJ2-2	-	once
TGTGCCAGTAGTACTAGCGGGGGGGTCGATACGCAGTATTTT	CASSTSGGVDTQYF	TRBV19	TRBJ2-3	TRBD2	once
TGTGCCAGCAGTGTCCGGGGGGACACTGAAGCTTTCTTT	CASSVRGDTEAFF	TRBV6-4	TRBJ1-1	-	-
TGTGCCAGCAGTGTGGGACAGGGGGCGGTTGAGCAGTTCTTC	CASSVGQGAVEQFF	TRBV6-4	TRBJ2-1	TRBD1	-
TGTGCCAGCAGGCGGACTAGCGACACCGGGGAGCTGTTTTTT	CASRRTSDTGELFF	TRBV6-5	TRBJ2-2	TRBD2	-